The clone carrying this T cell receptor (beta chain) has a count of ten or more. The antigen is undetermined. Germline V gene sequence: CDR1 SGHTA, CDR2 FQGNSA. The germline V and J ends were trimmed by 0 bases and 3 bases, with 9 bases remaining between them. This CDR3 comprises 14 residues. This sample stems from a study of T cell repertoires in cytomegalovirus infection. The overall study: An indication of both CMV infection and matching HLA type came from public TCR beta signatures.

A single record per CDR3 protein comes from TCRdb applying MiXCR to the reads. The sample holds around 110,000 distinct CDR3 sequences; roughly a tenth are singletons and the top ten take 25% to 40%. Study results and caveats: Accumulated public TCR beta family frequency recognized individuals carrying CMV together with the relevant HLA. Clonotypes of TCR beta that were HLA-C-restricted and CMV-specific dominated the ex vivo response.

The chain uses TRBV7-2 and TRBJ2-7; TRBD1 is a possible D gene (6 bases). This receptor was obtained from a human donor in good health (CMV status not recorded). Some clones in this sample may be carry-over from other donors' samples. Material: PBMCs, sequenced either directly or after in vitro stimulation (not recorded which). The CDR3 here is CASSLAGRGYEQYF. The CDR3 DNA reads as TGTGCCAGCAGCTTAGCGGGCAGGGGCTACGAGCAGTACTTC.